This T cell receptor beta chain appears in the sequencing data of a study of blood T cell repertoires in COVID-19. About the study: Acute-phase and convalescent COVID-19 samples originated in the United States, Italy and Spain. The analysed material was cDNA or gDNA that came from T cells, B-cell-depleted T cells, or PBMCs.

In the original analysis: Quantification of nucleated cells was approximated via reference gene primer amplification. Produced via immunoSEQ multiplex PCR; TCRdb's table is partial and in-frame only. V and J calls and clone size are as listed in that table; D and trimming were resolved from the DNA. The top ten clones hold over 6.5% of a sample with about 84,000 clones, approximately 76% of them seen once. Germline CDR1 MNHEY, CDR2 SMNVEV (reference sequence). V was clipped by 1 base and J by 0 bases, with 16 bases between them. The CDR3 is 17 amino acids. The chain joins TRBV27 to TRBJ2-7; D may be TRBD1 (5 bases). The sequence was obtained from a man between 65 and 80 years old with acute or convalescent COVID-19. What was sequenced was peripheral blood. CDR3 sequence: CASSLLEPTGSSYEQYF. The CDR3 region has the DNA TGTGCCAGCAGTTTATTAGAACCTACAGGAAGCTCCTACGAGCAGTACTTC.